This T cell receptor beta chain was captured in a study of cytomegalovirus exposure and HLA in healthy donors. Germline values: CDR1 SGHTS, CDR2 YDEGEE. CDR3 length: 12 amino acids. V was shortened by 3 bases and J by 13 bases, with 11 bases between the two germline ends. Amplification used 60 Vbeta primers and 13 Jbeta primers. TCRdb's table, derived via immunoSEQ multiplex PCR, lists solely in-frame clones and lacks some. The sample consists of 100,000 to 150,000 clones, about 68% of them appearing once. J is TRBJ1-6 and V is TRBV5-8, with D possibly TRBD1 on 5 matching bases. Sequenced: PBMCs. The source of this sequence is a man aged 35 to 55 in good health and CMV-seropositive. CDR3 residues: CASSYRQRPLHF. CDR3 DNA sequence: TGTGCCAGCAGCTATCGACAGAGGCCCCTCCACTTT.